A selection of T cell receptor beta chains follows, all from one sample in a study of blood T cell repertoires in COVID-19. Method: immunoSEQ multiplex PCR; TCRdb's copy keeps in-frame clones and lacks some. The table includes a few hundred thousand clones, more than 85% detected once. The sequencing input was PBMCs or T cells enriched from blood (not recorded which). Source of these receptors: a woman aged 30 to 39 who had recovered from COVID-19. Each CDR3 is given with its conserved first and last residue. Each record gives: clone size, J gene, D gene, CDR3 length, V gene, CDR3 DNA, CDR3 protein. D genes are given only for firm matches. Only some rows state a clone size, as once, few, many or a class for expanded clones.

NA	TRBJ2-7	NA	14	TRBV5-6	TGTGCCAGCAGCCCGCGCGGATACTCCTACGAGCAGTACTTC	CASSPRGYSYEQYF
NA	TRBJ2-1	TRBD1	15	TRBV5-4	TGTGCCAGCAGCTTCGGGACAGGGGGCGTATGGGAGCAGTTCTTC	CASSFGTGGVWEQFF
NA	TRBJ1-2	TRBD1	13	TRBV28	TGTGCCAGCAGCATACAGGGGGACGATGGCTACACCTTC	CASSIQGDDGYTF
NA	TRBJ1-6	TRBD1	15	TRBV5-1	TGCGCCAGCAGCTTAGGGGACAGGCTTAATTCACCCCTCCACTTT	CASSLGDRLNSPLHF
once	TRBJ1-6	NA	16	TRBV9	TGTGCCAGCAGCGTGGACATGAGCTCCTATAATTCACCCCTCCACTTT	CASSVDMSSYNSPLHF
NA	TRBJ1-2	NA	14	TRBV28	TGTGCCAGCGTGAGGGGGGGCGCGGACTATGGCTACACCTTC	CASVRGGADYGYTF
NA	TRBJ1-2	NA	17	TRBV18	TGTGCCAGCTCACCATTACAGGGACCCGTTTCGGACTATGGCTACACCTTC	CASSPLQGPVSDYGYTF
NA	TRBJ2-4	NA	13	TRBV7-2	TGTGCCACCGGACTGATAGCCAAAAACATTCAGTACTTC	CATGLIAKNIQYF
NA	TRBJ1-1	NA	15	TRBV11-2	TGTGCCAGCAGCTTACTTGGACAGATAAACACTGAAGCTTTCTTT	CASSLLGQINTEAFF
NA	TRBJ2-1	TRBD2	15	TRBV7-7	TGTGCTAGCAGCTTGGGACTAGCGGGAGAGATTGAGCAGTTCTTC	CASSLGLAGEIEQFF